This entry lists 9 T cell receptor beta chains sequenced from one sample in a study of shared clonotypes between healthy human individuals. Some clones are missing from TCRdb's copy, which holds only in-frame ones; the method was immunoSEQ multiplex PCR. The sample has 1,400,000 or so clones, about 98.5% seen once. Material for sequencing was naive CD4+ T cells sorted from blood. Subset here: CD45RA+ positively selected. These receptor sequences come from a man aged 25 to 45 in good health.

This chain uses TRBV14 with TRBJ2-7; D remains ambiguous. This CDR3 spans 12 amino acids. The germline gives CDR1 SGHDN, CDR2 FVKESK. V was clipped by 2 bases and J by 6 bases, with 8 bases between them. The CDR3 spells CASSQRIVEQYF. Written as DNA, the CDR3 is TGTGCCAGCAGCCAACGAATAGTCGAGCAGTACTTC. The variable domain in full, with the rest retrieved from reference TRBV14 and TRBJ2-7, is EAGVTQFPSHSVIEKGQTVTLRCDPISGHDNLYWYRRVMGKEIKFLLHFVKESKQDESGMPNNRFLAERTGGTYSTLKVQPAELEDSGVYFCASSQRIVEQYFGPGTRLTVT.

The chain recombines TRBV7-8 with TRBJ2-1, with TRBD2 matching over 9 bases. The ends lost 5 bases at V and 4 bases at J; junction bases unmatched: 9. This CDR3 spans 16 amino acids. In germline, CDR1 is SGHVS, CDR2 FQNEAQ. The chain's CDR3 is CASSPVAGVRYNEQFF. The CDR3 bases are TGTGCCAGCAGCCCGGTAGCGGGAGTCCGGTACAATGAGCAGTTCTTC.

The V call is TRBV19, the J call TRBJ2-1, with TRBD2 matching over 9 bases. J lost 4 bases, V lost 6 bases, and 7 bases had no gene match. The CDR3 covers 15 residues. The germline V gene has CDR1 LNHDA and CDR2 SQIVND (reference sequence). The CDR3 loop is CASSLGLAPYNEQFF. As DNA, the CDR3 is TGTGCCAGTAGCCTAGGACTAGCGCCGTACAATGAGCAGTTCTTC.

This chain connects TRBV5-1 to TRBJ2-5; TRBD2 might be the D (6 bases). The CDR3 consists of 14 residues. The V end lost 0 bases, the J end lost 3 bases, and 9 bases lay between the germline ends. CDR1 is SGHRS and CDR2 is YFSETQ in the germline V gene. The chain's CDR3 is CASSLDSSEETQYF. The CDR3 DNA sequence: TGCGCCAGCAGCTTGGATTCTAGCGAAGAGACCCAGTACTTC.

V usage is TRBV10-3 and J usage is TRBJ2-3; TRBD1 matches at 7 bases. From germline, CDR1 is ENHRY and CDR2 SYGVKD. The CDR3 loop spans 15 amino acids. Trimming at V came to 6 bases and at J to 1 base, leaving 7 bases not matched to a gene. The CDR3 region is CAISPRDSGTDTQYF. For the CDR3, the DNA is TGTGCCATCAGCCCCCGGGACAGCGGCACAGATACGCAGTATTTT.

On this clone: At the DNA level, this CDR3 is encoded by other sequences in the same sample as well. The chain is built from TRBV19 and TRBJ2-5; possible D gene TRBD2, 5 bases. CDR1 LNHDA and CDR2 SQIVND come from the germline V gene (reference sequence). The CDR3 covers 13 residues. Trimming left V 3 bases short and J 5 bases short, with 10 bases between. CDR3 residues: CASSIVGGETQYF. The CDR3 DNA follows: TGTGCCAGTAGTATTGTCGGCGGGGAGACCCAGTACTTC. The full variable domain, in which reference TRBV19 and TRBJ2-5 provide the parts outside the CDR3, is DGGITQSPKYLFRKEGQNVTLSCEQNLNHDAMYWYRQDPGQGLRLIYYSQIVNDFQKGDIAEGYSVSREKKESFPLTVTSAQKNPTAFYLCASSIVGGETQYFGPGTRLLVL.

This chain joins TRBV29-1 and TRBJ2-1; TRBD1 matches at 12 bases. This CDR3 contains 13 residues. Germline V gene sequence: CDR1 SQVTM, CDR2 ANQGSEA. Trimming cost V 6 bases and J 12 bases; bases outside gene matches: 9. This chain's CDR3 is CSVLGTGGSGQFF. DNA of the CDR3: TGCAGCGTGCTAGGGACAGGGGGCTCGGGGCAGTTCTTC.

The gene calls are TRBV11-2 and TRBJ2-4; D is perhaps TRBD2 (6 bases). This CDR3 region has 17 residues. Germline V gene lookup returns CDR1 SGHAT and CDR2 FQNNGV. V was trimmed by 1 base and J by 3 bases, leaving 16 bases between them. The CDR3 loop is CASSLVAVPGGKNIQYF. The DNA for the CDR3 is TGTGCCAGCAGCTTAGTAGCCGTCCCCGGGGGCAAAAACATTCAGTACTTC.

The chain carries TRBV11-2 and TRBJ1-5, with D perhaps matching TRBD1 (6 bases). Trimming cost V 5 bases and J 0 bases, with 11 bases left between them. This CDR3 has 15 amino acids. CDR1 is SGHAT and CDR2 is FQNNGV in the germline V gene. The CDR3 sequence: CASSQGPYSNQPQHF. In DNA form, the CDR3 reads TGTGCCAGCAGCCAGGGGCCTTATAGCAATCAGCCCCAGCATTTT.